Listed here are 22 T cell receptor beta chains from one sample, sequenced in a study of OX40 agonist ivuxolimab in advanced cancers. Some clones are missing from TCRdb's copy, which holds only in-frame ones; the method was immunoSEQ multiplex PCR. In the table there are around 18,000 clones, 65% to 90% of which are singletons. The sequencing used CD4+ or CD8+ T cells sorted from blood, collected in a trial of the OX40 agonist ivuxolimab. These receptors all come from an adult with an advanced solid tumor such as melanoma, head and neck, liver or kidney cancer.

The CDR3 nucleotides read TGTGCCAGCAGTGGGTTTGACAGGGTCGGGCAGCCCCAGCATTTT. Translated: CASSGFDRVGQPQHF. The gene calls are TRBV6-1 and TRBJ1-5, with 7 bases matching TRBD1. V lost 4 bases, J lost 7 bases, and 10 bases stayed unmatched. The CDR3 is made up of 15 amino acids. Germline V gene lookup returns CDR1 MNHNS and CDR2 SASEGT.

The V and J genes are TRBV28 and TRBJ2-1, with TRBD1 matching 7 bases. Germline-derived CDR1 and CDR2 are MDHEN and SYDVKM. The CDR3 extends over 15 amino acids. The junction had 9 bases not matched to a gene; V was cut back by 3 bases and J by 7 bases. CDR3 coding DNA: TGTGCCAGCAGTTTCAGGGCAGGGGGTAGGAATGAGCAGTTCTTC. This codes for CASSFRAGGRNEQFF. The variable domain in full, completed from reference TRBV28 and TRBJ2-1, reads DVKVTQSSRYLVKRTGEKVFLECVQDMDHENMFWYRQDPGLGLRLIYFSYDVKMKEKGDIPEGYSVSREKKERFSLILESASTNQTSMYLCASSFRAGGRNEQFFGPGTRLTVL.

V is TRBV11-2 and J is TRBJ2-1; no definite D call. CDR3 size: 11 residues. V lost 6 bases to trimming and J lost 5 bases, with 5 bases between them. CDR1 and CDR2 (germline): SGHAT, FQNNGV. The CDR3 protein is CASRLDNEQFF. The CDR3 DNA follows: TGTGCCAGCAGGCTGGACAATGAGCAGTTCTTC.

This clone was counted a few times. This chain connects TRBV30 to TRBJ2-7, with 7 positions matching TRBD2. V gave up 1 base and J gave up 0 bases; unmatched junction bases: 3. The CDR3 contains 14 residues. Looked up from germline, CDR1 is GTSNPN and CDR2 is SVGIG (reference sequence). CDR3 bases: TGTGCCTGGAGTGGGGGGGGGAGCTCCTACGAGCAGTACTTC. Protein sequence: CAWSGGGSSYEQYF.

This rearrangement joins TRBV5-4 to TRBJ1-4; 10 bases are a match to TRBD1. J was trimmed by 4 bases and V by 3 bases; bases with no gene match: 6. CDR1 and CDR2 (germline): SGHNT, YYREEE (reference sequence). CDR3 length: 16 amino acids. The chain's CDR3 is CASSSDRGLSNEKLFF. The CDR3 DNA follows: TGTGCCAGCAGCTCTGACAGGGGGCTTAGTAATGAAAAACTGTTTTTT.

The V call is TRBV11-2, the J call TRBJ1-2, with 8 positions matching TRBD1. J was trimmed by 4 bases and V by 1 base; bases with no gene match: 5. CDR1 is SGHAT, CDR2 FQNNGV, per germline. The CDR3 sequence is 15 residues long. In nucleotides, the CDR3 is TGTGCCAGCAGCTTAGCACAGGGGGTAGGCTATGGCTACACCTTC. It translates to CASSLAQGVGYGYTF.

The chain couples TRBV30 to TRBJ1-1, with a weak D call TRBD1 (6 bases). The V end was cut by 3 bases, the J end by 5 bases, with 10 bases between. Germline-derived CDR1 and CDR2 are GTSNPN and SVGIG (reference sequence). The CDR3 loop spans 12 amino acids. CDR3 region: CAWSRRGTEAFF. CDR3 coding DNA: TGTGCCTGGAGCCGTAGGGGGACTGAAGCTTTCTTT.

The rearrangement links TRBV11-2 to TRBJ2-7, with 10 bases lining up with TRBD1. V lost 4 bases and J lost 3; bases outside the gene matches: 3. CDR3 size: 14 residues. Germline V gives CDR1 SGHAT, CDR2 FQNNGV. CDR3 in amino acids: CASSWTGGVYEQYF. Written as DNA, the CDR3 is TGTGCCAGCAGCTGGACAGGGGGGGTCTACGAGCAGTACTTC.

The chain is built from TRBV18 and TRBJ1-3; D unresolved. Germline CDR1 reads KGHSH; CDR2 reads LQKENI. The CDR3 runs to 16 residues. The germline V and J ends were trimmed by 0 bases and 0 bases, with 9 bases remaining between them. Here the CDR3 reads CASSPPSRNSGNTIYF. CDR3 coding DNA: TGTGCCAGCTCACCACCCTCCCGGAACTCTGGAAACACCATATATTTT.

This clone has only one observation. DNA for the CDR3: TGTGCCAGCTCAATGGACACGTCCTACGAGCAGTACTTC. Its protein product is CASSMDTSYEQYF. The rearrangement joins TRBV18 to TRBJ2-7, with D perhaps TRBD1 (5 bases). Germline lookup yields CDR1 KGHSH and CDR2 LQKENI. Trimming removed 5 bases from V and 1 base from J, with 9 bases in between. The CDR3 is 13 amino acids.

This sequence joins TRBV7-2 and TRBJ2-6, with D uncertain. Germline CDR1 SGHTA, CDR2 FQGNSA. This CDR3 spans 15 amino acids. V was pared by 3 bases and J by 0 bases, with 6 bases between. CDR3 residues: CASSFWSSGANVLTF. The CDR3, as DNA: TGTGCCAGCAGCTTTTGGAGCTCTGGGGCCAACGTCCTGACTTTC.

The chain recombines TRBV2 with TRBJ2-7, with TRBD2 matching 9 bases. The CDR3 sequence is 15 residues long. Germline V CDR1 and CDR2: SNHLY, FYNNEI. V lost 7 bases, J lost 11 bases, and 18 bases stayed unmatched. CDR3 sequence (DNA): TGTGCCAGCAAACCATGGACTAGCGTAGGAACCATCGAGTACTTC. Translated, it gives CASKPWTSVGTIEYF.

CDR3 bases: TGCGCCAGCAGCCCCCGGACTAGTCACAATGAGCAGTTCTTC. It is translated as CASSPRTSHNEQFF. This chain links TRBV5-1 with TRBJ2-1; TRBD2 matches at 7 bases. Losses at the gene ends were 4 bases for V and 5 bases for J; bases not matched to a gene: 6. The CDR3 extends over 14 amino acids. Germline values: CDR1 SGHRS, CDR2 YFSETQ.

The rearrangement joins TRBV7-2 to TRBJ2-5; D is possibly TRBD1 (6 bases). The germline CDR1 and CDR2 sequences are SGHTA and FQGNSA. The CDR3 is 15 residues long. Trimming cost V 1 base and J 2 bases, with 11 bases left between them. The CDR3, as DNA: TGTGCCAGCAGCTTAGTAGTAGGACAGCAAGAGACCCAGTACTTC. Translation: CASSLVVGQQETQYF.

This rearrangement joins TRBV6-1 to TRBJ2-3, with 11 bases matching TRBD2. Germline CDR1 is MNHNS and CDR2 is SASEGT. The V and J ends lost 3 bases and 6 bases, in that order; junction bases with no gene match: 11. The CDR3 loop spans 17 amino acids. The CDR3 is CASSDKKVAGGRDTQYF. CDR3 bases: TGTGCCAGCAGTGATAAGAAGGTAGCGGGAGGGAGGGATACGCAGTATTTT.

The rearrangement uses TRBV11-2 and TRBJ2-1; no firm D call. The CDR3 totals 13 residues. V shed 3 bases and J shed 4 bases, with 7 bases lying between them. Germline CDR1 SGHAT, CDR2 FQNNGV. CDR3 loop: CASSLNVYNEQFF. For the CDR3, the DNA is TGTGCCAGCAGCTTGAACGTTTACAATGAGCAGTTCTTC. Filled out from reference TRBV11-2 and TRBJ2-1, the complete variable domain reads EAGVAQSPRYKIIEKRQSVAFWCNPISGHATLYWYQQILGQGPKLLIQFQNNGVVDDSQLPKDRFSAERLKGVDSTLKIQPAKLEDSAVYLCASSLNVYNEQFFGPGTRLTVL.

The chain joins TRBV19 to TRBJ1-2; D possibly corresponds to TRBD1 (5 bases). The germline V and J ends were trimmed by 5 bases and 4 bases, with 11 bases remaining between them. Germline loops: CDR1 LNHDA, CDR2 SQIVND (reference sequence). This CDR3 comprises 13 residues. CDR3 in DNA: TGTGCCAGTAGTGCCGGGACCGGCTATGGCTACACCTTC. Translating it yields CASSAGTGYGYTF.

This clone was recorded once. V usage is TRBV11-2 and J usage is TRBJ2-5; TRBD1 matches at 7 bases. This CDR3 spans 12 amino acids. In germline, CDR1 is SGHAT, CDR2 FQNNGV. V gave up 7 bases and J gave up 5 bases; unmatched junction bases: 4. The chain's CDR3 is CASTQGVETQYF. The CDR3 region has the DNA TGTGCCAGCACCCAGGGGGTGGAGACCCAGTACTTC.

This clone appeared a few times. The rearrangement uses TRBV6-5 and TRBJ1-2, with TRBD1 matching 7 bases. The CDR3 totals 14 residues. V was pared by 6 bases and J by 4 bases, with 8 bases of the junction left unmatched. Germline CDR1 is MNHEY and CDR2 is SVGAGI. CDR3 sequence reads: CASRARDSLYGYTF. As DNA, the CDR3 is TGTGCCAGCAGAGCCCGGGACAGCCTCTATGGCTACACCTTC.

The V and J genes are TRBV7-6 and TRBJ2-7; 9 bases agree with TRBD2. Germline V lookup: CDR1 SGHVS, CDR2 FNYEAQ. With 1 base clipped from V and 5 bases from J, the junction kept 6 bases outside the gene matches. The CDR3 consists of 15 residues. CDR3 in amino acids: CASSLGAGGPHEQYF. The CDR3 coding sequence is TGTGCCAGCAGCTTAGGGGCGGGAGGGCCCCACGAGCAGTACTTC.

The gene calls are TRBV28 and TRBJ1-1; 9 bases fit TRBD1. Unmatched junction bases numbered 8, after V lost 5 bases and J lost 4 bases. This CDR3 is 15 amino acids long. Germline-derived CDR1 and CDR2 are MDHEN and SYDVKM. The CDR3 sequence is CASSPNRGLGTEAFF. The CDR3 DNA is TGTGCCAGCAGTCCAAACAGGGGGCTCGGCACTGAAGCTTTCTTT.

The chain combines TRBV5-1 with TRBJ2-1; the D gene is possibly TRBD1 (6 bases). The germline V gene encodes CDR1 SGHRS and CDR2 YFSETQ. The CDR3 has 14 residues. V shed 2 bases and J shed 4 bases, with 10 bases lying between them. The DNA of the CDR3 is TGCGCCAGCAGCTTCGGGACATCTTACAATGAGCAGTTCTTC. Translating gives CASSFGTSYNEQFF.